Sequencing of this TCR beta chain was carried out in a study of blood T cell repertoires in COVID-19. The overall study: PBMCs, B-cell-depleted T cells, or T cells were the source of the cDNA or gDNA that made up the material.

This CDR3 region has 14 residues. Trimming stripped 2 bases from V and 8 bases from J, with 16 bases between. Profiling relied on immunoSEQ multiplex PCR, and the TCRdb table lists in-frame clones only, not all of them. The repertoire holds approximately 31,000 clones, roughly 90% seen once, with approximately 4% in the top ten. The chain has TRBV5-3 and TRBJ1-2; the D gene is possibly TRBD1 (5 bases). TRBV5-3 counts as an open reading frame of uncertain function. This receptor was taken from a man aged 60-69 years with acute or convalescent COVID-19. Sequencing was done on a sample of peripheral blood. CDR3 sequence reads: CARSFRGASLGYTF. The CDR3 DNA sequence: TGTGCCAGAAGCTTTAGGGGCGCGTCTTTAGGCTACACCTTC.